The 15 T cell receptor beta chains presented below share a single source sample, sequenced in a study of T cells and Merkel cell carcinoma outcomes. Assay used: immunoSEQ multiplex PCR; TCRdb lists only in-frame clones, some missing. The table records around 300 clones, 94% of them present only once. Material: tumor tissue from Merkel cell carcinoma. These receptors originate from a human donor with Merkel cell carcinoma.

CDR3 sequence reads: CASRPQPGQGAFGYTF. DNA for the CDR3: TGTGCCAGCAGACCCCAACCGGGACAGGGGGCATTTGGCTACACCTTC. This rearrangement joins TRBV7-2 to TRBJ1-2, with 12 bases fitting TRBD1. The germline gives CDR1 SGHTA, CDR2 FQGNSA. The ends lost 6 bases at V and 7 bases at J; junction bases unmatched: 12. The CDR3 runs to 16 residues. The full variable domain, rest sourced from reference TRBV7-2 and TRBJ1-2, is GAGVSQSPSNKVTEKGKDVELRCDPISGHTALYWYRQSLGQGLEFLIYFQGNSAPDKSGLPSDRFSAERTGGSVSTLTIQRTQQEDSAVYLCASRPQPGQGAFGYTFGSGTRLTVV.

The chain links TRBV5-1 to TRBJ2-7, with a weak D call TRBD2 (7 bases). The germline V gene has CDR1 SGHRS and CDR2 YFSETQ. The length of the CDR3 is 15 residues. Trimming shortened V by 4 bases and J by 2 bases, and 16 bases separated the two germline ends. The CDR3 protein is CASSGGGFGTYEQYF. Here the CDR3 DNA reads TGCGCCAGCAGCGGCGGGGGCTTCGGGACCTACGAGCAGTACTTC.

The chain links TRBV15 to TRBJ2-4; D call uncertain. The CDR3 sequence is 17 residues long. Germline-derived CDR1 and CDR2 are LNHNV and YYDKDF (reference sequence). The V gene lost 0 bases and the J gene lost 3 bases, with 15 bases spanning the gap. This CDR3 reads CATSRDQAQFNKNIQYF. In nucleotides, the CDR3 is TGTGCCACCAGCAGAGATCAGGCCCAGTTTAACAAAAACATTCAGTACTTC.

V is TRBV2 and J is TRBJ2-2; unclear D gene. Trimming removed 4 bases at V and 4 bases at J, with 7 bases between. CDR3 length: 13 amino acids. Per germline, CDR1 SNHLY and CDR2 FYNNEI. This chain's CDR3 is CASSVTVTGELFF. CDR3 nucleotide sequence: TGTGCCAGCAGTGTCACCGTCACCGGGGAGCTGTTTTTT.

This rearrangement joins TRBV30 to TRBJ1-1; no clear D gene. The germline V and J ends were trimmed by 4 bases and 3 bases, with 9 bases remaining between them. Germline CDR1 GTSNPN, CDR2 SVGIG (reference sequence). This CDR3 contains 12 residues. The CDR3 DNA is TGTGCCTGGACCCCAGGAGACACTGAAGCTTTCTTT. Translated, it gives CAWTPGDTEAFF.

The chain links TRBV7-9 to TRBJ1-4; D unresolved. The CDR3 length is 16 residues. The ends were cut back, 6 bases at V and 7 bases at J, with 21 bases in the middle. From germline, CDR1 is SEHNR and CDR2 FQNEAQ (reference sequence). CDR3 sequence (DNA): TGTGCCAGCAGTTCGGCTGGGGTAGGCGGCTTTGAAAAACTGTTTTTT. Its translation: CASSSAGVGGFEKLFF.

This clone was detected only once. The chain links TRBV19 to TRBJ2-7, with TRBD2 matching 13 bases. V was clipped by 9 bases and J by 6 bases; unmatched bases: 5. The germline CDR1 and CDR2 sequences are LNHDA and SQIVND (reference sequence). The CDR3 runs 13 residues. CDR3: CASAGLAGSEQYF. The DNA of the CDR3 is TGTGCCAGCGCGGGACTAGCGGGATCCGAGCAGTACTTC.

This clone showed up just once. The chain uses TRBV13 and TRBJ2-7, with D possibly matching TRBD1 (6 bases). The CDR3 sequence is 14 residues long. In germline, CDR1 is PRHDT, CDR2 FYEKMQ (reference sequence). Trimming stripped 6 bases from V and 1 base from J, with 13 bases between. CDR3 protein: CASRAIGQSYEQYF. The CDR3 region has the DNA TGTGCCAGCAGGGCGATAGGACAGTCCTACGAGCAGTACTTC.

Here the CDR3 DNA reads TGTGCCAGCAGCCCCCGGGGGGGTGGAAACACCATATATTTT. Its translation is CASSPRGGGNTIYF. The chain combines TRBV9 with TRBJ1-3, with D possibly TRBD1 on 5 matching bases. V was pared by 4 bases and J by 3 bases, with 11 bases between. CDR1 is SGDLS, CDR2 YYNGEE, per germline. The CDR3 runs to 14 residues.

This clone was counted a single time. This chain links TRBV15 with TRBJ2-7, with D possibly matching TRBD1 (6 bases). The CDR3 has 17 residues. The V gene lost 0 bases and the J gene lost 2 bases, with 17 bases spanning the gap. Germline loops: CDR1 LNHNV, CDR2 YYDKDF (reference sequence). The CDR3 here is CATSRDVGWGPAYEQYF. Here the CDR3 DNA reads TGTGCCACCAGCAGAGATGTCGGCTGGGGGCCCGCCTACGAGCAGTACTTC.

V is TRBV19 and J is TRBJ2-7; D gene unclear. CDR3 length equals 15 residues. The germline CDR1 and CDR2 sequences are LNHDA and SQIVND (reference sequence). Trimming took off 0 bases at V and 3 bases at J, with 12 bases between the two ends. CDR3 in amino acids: CASSIDFPGSYEQYF. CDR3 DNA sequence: TGTGCCAGTAGTATAGATTTCCCGGGTAGCTACGAGCAGTACTTC.

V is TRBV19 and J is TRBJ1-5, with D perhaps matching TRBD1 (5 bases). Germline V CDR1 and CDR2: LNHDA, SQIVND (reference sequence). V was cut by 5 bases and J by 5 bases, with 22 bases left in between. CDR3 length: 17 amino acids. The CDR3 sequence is CASSVPSRVGGHQPQHF. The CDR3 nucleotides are TGTGCCAGTAGTGTTCCATCCAGGGTTGGAGGGCATCAGCCCCAGCATTTT.

CDR3 amino acids: CASRRGSSRGGGSYNEQFF. CDR3 DNA sequence: TGTGCCAGCAGGCGAGGGTCATCGAGGGGCGGGGGTTCCTACAATGAGCAGTTCTTC. The gene calls are TRBV11-2 and TRBJ2-1, with 7 positions matching TRBD2. This CDR3 comprises 19 residues. J was trimmed by 1 base and V by 6 bases; bases with no gene match: 18. In germline, CDR1 is SGHAT, CDR2 FQNNGV.

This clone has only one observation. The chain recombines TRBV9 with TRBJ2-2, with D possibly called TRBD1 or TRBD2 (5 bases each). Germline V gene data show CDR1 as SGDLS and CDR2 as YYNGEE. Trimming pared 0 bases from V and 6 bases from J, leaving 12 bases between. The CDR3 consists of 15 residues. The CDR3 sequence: CASSVDGGMAGELFF. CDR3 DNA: TGTGCCAGCAGCGTAGATGGGGGAATGGCCGGGGAGCTGTTTTTT.

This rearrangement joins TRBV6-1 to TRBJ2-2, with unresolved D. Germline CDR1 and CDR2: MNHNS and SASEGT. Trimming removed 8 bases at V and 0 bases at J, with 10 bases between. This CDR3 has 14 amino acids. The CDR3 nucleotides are TGTGCCAGCTCCCTCGGAGCGAACACCGGGGAGCTGTTTTTT. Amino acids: CASSLGANTGELFF.